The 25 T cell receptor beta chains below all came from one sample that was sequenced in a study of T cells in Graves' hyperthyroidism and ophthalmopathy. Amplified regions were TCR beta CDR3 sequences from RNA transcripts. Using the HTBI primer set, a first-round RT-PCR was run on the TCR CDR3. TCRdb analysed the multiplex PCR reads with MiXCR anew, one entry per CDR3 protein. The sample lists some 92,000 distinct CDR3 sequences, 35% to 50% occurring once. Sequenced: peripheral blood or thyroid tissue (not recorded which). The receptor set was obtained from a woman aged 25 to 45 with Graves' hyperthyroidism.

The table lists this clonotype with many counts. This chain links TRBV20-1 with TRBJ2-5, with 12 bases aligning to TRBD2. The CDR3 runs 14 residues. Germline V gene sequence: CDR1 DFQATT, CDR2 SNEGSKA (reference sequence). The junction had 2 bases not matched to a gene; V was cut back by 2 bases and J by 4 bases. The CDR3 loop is CSARSGLAGETQYF. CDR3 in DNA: TGCAGTGCTAGATCGGGACTAGCGGGAGAGACCCAGTACTTC.

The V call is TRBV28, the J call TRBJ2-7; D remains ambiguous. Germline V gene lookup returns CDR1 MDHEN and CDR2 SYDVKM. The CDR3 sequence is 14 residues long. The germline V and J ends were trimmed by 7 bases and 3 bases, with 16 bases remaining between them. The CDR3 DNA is TGTGCCAGCACCCCCCAGCGTCGGTTCTACGAGCAGTACTTC. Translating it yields CASTPQRRFYEQYF. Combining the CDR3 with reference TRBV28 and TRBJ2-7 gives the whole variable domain DVKVTQSSRYLVKRTGEKVFLECVQDMDHENMFWYRQDPGLGLRLIYFSYDVKMKEKGDIPEGYSVSREKKERFSLILESASTNQTSMYLCASTPQRRFYEQYFGPGTRLTVT.

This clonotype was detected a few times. CDR3 region: CASRGASYNSPLHF. CDR3 DNA sequence: TGTGCCAGCAGGGGCGCCTCCTATAATTCACCCCTCCACTTT. This rearrangement joins TRBV27 to TRBJ1-6, with D unclear. The germline gives CDR1 MNHEY, CDR2 SMNVEV (reference sequence). The V gene lost 6 bases and the J gene lost 0 bases, with 6 bases spanning the gap. The CDR3 is made up of 14 amino acids.

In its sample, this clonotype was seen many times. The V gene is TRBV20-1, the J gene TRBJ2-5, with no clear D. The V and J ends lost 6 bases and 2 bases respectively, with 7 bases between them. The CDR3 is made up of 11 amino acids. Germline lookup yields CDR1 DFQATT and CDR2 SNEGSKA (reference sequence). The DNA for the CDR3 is TGCAGTGCATCAAAGCAAGAGACCCAGTACTTC. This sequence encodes CSASKQETQYF.

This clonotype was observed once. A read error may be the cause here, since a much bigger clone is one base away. CDR3 residues: CASSLVRRFVGEAQYF. The CDR3 nucleotides are TGTGCCAGCAGTTTAGTCCGAAGGTTCGTAGGAGAGGCCCAGTACTTC. V usage is TRBV2 and J usage is TRBJ2-5; the D is unclear. The CDR3 sequence is 16 residues long. Per the germline V gene, CDR1 is SNHLY and CDR2 is FYNNEI.

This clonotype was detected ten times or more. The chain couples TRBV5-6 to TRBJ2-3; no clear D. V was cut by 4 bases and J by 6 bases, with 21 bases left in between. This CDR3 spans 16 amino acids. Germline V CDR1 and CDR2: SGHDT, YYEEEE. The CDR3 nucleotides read TGTGCCAGCAGCCCCCCTGGCTGGACCTTCGGGGATACGCAGTATTTT. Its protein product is CASSPPGWTFGDTQYF. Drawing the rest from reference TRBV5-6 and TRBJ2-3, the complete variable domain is DAGVTQSPTHLIKTRGQQVTLRCSPKSGHDTVSWYQQALGQGPQFIFQYYEEEERQRGNFPDRFSGHQFPNYSSELNVNALLLGDSALYLCASSPPGWTFGDTQYFGPGTRLTVL.

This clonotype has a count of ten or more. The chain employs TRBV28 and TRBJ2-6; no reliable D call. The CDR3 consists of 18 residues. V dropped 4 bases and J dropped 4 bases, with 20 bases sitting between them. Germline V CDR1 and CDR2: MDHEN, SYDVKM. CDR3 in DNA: TGTGCCAGCAGTTGGTCCGGCTGGAAGGGCTCGGGGGCCAACGTCCTGACTTTC. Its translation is CASSWSGWKGSGANVLTF.

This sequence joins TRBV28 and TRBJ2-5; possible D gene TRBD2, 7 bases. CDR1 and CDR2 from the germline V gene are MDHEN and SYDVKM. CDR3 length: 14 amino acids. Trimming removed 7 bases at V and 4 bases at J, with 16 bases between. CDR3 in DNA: TGTGCCAGCACCTTAGGGGGGGTAGGAGAGACCCAGTACTTC. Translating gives CASTLGGVGETQYF.

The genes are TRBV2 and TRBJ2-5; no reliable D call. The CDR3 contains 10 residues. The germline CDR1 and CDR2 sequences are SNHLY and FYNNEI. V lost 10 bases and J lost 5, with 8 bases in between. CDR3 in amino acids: CAIAAETQYF. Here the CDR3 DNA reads TGTGCCATTGCGGCGGAGACCCAGTACTTC.

For the CDR3, the DNA is TGTGCCAGCAGTTTATCAGTGGGCGGCGAGCAGTACTTC. It translates to CASSLSVGGEQYF. The rearrangement joins TRBV12-3 or TRBV12-4 to TRBJ2-7; D is unclear. This CDR3 is built from 13 residues. Trimming took 2 bases from V and 6 from J, leaving 11 bases between them.

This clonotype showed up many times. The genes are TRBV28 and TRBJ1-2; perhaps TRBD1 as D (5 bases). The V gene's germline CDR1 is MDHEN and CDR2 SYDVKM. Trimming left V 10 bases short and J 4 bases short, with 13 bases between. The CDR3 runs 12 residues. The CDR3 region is CATRGRFYGYTF. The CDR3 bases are TGTGCCACAAGGGGCAGATTCTATGGCTACACCTTC.

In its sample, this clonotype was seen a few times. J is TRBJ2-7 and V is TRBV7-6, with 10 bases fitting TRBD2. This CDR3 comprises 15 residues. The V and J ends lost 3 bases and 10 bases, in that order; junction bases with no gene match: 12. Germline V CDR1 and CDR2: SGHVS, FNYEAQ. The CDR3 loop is CASSFAGPSGRGQYF. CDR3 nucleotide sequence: TGTGCCAGCAGCTTCGCGGGGCCTAGCGGGAGAGGACAGTACTTC.

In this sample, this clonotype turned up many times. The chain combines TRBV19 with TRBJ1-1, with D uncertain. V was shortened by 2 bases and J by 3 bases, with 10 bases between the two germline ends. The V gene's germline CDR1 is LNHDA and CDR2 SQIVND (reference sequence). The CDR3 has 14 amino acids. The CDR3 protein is CASSIWVEDTEAFF. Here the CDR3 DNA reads TGTGCCAGTAGTATATGGGTGGAGGACACTGAAGCTTTCTTT.

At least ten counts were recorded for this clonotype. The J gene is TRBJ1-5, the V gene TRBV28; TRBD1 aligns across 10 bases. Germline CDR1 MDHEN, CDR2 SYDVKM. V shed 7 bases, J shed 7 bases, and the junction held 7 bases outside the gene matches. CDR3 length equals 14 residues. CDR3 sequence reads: CASTAGTGVQPQHF. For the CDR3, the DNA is TGTGCCAGCACCGCCGGGACAGGGGTCCAGCCCCAGCATTTT.

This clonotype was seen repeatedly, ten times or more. The DNA of the CDR3 is TGTGCCAGCAGCGCGGGGGGGGGGCGCGGCAATTCACCCCTCCACTTT. Encoded protein: CASSAGGGRGNSPLHF. The chain employs TRBV9 and TRBJ1-6; TRBD1 is a possible D gene (6 bases). This CDR3 is built from 16 residues. Germline lookup yields CDR1 SGDLS and CDR2 YYNGEE. V lost 3 bases and J lost 7, with 17 bases in between.

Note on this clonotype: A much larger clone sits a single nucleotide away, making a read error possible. The CDR3 sequence is CASSLVAGGLFF. The CDR3 nucleotides read TGTGCCAGCAGTTTAGTGGCCGGGGGGCTGTTTTTT. This chain uses TRBV28 with TRBJ2-2, with D maybe TRBD2 (6 bases). CDR3 size: 12 residues. Germline CDR1 reads MDHEN; CDR2 reads SYDVKM.

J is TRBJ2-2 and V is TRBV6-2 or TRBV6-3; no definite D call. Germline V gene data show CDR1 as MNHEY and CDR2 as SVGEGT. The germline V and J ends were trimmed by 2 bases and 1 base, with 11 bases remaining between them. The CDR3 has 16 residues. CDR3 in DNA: TGTGCCAGCAGTTACGATGCGCGGAGGAACACCGGGGAGCTGTTTTTT. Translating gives CASSYDARRNTGELFF.

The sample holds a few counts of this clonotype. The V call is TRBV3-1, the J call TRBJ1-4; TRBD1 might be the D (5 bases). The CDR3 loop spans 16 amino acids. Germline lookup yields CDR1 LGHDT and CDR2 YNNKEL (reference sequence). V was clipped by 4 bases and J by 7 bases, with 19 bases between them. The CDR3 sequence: CASSRRQFGSGEKLFF. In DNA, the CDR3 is TGTGCCAGCAGCCGTCGACAGTTTGGGTCTGGTGAAAAACTGTTTTTT.

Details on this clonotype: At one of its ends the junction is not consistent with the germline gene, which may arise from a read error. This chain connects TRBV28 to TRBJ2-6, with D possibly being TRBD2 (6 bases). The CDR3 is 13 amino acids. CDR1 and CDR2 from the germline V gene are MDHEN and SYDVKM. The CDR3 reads CASSQPGLNTEAF. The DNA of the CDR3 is TGTGCCAGCAGCCAACCGGGACTGAACACTGAAGCTTTC.

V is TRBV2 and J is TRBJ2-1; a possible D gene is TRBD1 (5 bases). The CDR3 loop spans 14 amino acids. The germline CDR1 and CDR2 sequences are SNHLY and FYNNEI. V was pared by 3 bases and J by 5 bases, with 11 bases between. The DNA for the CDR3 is TGTGCCAGCAGTGAGGTAGGGGTGAACAATGAGCAGTTCTTC. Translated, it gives CASSEVGVNNEQFF.

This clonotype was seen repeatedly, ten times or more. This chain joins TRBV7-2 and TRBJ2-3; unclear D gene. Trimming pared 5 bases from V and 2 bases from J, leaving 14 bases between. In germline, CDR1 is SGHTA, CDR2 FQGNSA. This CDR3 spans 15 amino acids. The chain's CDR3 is CASSAASQFTDTQYF. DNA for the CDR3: TGTGCCAGCAGCGCCGCGAGTCAGTTCACAGATACGCAGTATTTT.

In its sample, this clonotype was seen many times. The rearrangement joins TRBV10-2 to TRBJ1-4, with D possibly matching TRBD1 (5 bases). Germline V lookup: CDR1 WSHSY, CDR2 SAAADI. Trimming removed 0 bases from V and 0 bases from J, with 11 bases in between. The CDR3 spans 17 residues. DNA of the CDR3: TGCGCCAGCAGTGAGTCCCGCAGGGCAGCAACTAATGAAAAACTGTTTTTT. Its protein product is CASSESRRAATNEKLFF.

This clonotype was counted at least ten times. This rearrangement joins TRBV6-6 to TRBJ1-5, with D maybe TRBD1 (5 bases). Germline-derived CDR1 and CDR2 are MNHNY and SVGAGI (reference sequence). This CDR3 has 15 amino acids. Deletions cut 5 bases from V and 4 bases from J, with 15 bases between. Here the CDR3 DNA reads TGTGCCAGCAGTCTCGGGGGGGTTGGTAATCAGCCCCAGCATTTT. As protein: CASSLGGVGNQPQHF.

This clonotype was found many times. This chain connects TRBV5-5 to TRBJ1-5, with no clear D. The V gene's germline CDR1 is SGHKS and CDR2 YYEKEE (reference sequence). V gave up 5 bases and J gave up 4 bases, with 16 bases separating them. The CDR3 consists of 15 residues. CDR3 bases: TGTGCCAGCAGACGGGCAACAAGTTTGAATCAGCCCCAGCATTTT. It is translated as CASRRATSLNQPQHF. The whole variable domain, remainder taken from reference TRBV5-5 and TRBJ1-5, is DAGVTQSPTHLIKTRGQQVTLRCSPISGHKSVSWYQQVLGQGPQFIFQYYEKEERGRGNFPDRFSARQFPNYSSELNVNALLLGDSALYLCASRRATSLNQPQHFGDGTRLSIL.

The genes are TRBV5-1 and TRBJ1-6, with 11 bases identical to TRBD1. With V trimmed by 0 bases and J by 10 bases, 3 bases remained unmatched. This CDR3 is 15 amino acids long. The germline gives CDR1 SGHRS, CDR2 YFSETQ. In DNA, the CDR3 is TGCGCCAGCAGCTTGGGGACAGGGGGCCGATCACCCCTCCACTTT. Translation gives CASSLGTGGRSPLHF. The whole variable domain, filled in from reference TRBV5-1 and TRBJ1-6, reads KAGVTQTPRYLIKTRGQQVTLSCSPISGHRSVSWYQQTPGQGLQFLFEYFSETQRNKGNFPGRFSGRQFSNSRSEMNVSTLELGDSALYLCASSLGTGGRSPLHFGNGTRLTVT.